The 29 T cell receptor beta chains below come from one sample, sequenced in a study of identical twins. TCRdb called the 5' RACE reads again in MiXCR, with one record for every CDR3 protein. The sample yields 1.5 million to 2 million distinct CDR3 sequences, about 32% seen once. Sequenced material: cord blood. These receptors all come from a newborn girl in good health.

A few counts support this clonotype. CDR3 in amino acids: CASSPGQGAYQETQYF. Here the CDR3 DNA reads TGCGCCAGCAGCCCGGGACAGGGGGCGTACCAAGAGACCCAGTACTTC. V and J are TRBV10-1 and TRBJ2-5, with 12 positions matching TRBD1. Trimming took 6 bases from V and 0 from J; bases not matched to a gene: 5. The CDR3 has 16 amino acids. CDR1 is WNHNN, CDR2 SYGVQD, per germline (reference sequence).

This clonotype was seen more than once but under ten times. The chain recombines TRBV2 with TRBJ2-3, with TRBD2 as a possible D gene (5 bases). Germline CDR1 is SNHLY and CDR2 is FYNNEI. The CDR3 sequence is 16 residues long. V was clipped by 3 bases and J by 2 bases, with 15 bases between them. The CDR3 sequence: CASSDLASRLTDTQYF. The CDR3 DNA follows: TGTGCCAGCAGTGATCTGGCTAGCCGACTCACAGATACGCAGTATTTT.

The J gene is TRBJ1-2, the V gene TRBV25-1; possible D gene TRBD1, 5 bases. The CDR3 loop spans 16 amino acids. V gave up 0 bases and J gave up 4 bases, with 15 bases separating them. The germline CDR1 and CDR2 sequences are MGHDK and SYGVNS. The CDR3 sequence: CASSEYKGREGYGYTF. The CDR3, as DNA: TGTGCCAGCAGTGAATATAAGGGCAGGGAAGGCTATGGCTACACCTTC.

The rearrangement links TRBV5-1 to TRBJ2-1, with 10 bases fitting TRBD2. Germline values: CDR1 SGHRS, CDR2 YFSETQ. V dropped 3 bases and J dropped 1; count of bases not matched to a gene: 4. CDR3 length: 16 residues. The DNA of the CDR3 is TGCGCCAGCAGCTGGACACTAGCGGGATCCTACAATGAGCAGTTCTTC. Its translation: CASSWTLAGSYNEQFF.

Concerning this clonotype: A junction end diverges from the germline sequence, so it may reflect a read error. The V call is TRBV20-1, the J call TRBJ1-5; D may be TRBD1 (6 bases). Looked up from germline, CDR1 is DFQATT and CDR2 is SNEGSKA (reference sequence). CDR3 length equals 16 residues. CDR3 nucleotide sequence: TGCAGTGCTAGTGGGGACACCTACTATAGCAATCAGCCCCGGCATTTT. Amino acids: CSASGDTYYSNQPRHF.

The V call is TRBV11-2, the J call TRBJ2-7; D perhaps matches TRBD2 (6 bases). The germline V gene encodes CDR1 SGHAT and CDR2 FQNNGV. This CDR3 contains 14 residues. V lost 5 bases, J lost 3 bases, and 14 bases lay in between. In DNA, the CDR3 is TGTGCCAGCAGCCGCGGGACTTCCCTCTACGAGCAGTACTTC. It yields the protein CASSRGTSLYEQYF.

Worth noting for this clonotype: A much larger clone differs from this one at a single base, so this may be a read error. The chain is built from TRBV25-1 and TRBJ2-3; no clear D. The germline gives CDR1 MGHDK, CDR2 SYGVNS. This CDR3 is built from 11 residues. The chain's CDR3 is CSSSIADTQYF. In nucleotides, the CDR3 is TGTTCCAGCAGCATAGCCGATACGCAGTATTTT.

For this clonotype: The junction does not match germline at one end; this may be a read error. The chain employs TRBV6-6 and TRBJ1-5; D unclear. The CDR3 sequence is 14 residues long. Germline V gives CDR1 MNHNY, CDR2 SVGAGI (reference sequence). DNA for the CDR3: TGTGCCAGCAGCTACTGGACGGTTAAAGAGCCCCAGCATTTT. This sequence encodes CASSYWTVKEPQHF.

Regarding this clonotype: This may be a read error: a much more frequent sequence differs by one nucleotide. The genes are TRBV3-1 and TRBJ2-1, with D perhaps matching TRBD2 (6 bases). V lost 0 bases and J 13 bases, leaving 16 bases between the germline ends. Germline CDR1 and CDR2: LGHDT and YNNKEL (reference sequence). This CDR3 contains 14 residues. CDR3: CASSQDMGTQTQFF. CDR3 DNA: TGTGCCAGCAGCCAAGATATGGGGACTCAGACCCAGTTCTTC.

This rearrangement joins TRBV2 to TRBJ2-2; D is ambiguous. V gave up 1 base and J gave up 10 bases, with 7 bases separating them. CDR3 length: 12 residues. Germline loops: CDR1 SNHLY, CDR2 FYNNEI. In DNA, the CDR3 is TGTGCCAGCAGTGAAGGTTACGAGGAGCTGTTTTTT. It codes for CASSEGYEELFF.

The rearrangement joins TRBV5-1 to TRBJ1-1, with D possibly matching TRBD1 (5 bases). The CDR3 loop spans 14 amino acids. The V gene lost 0 bases and the J gene lost 6 bases, with 12 bases spanning the gap. Germline V gives CDR1 SGHRS, CDR2 YFSETQ. As DNA, the CDR3 is TGCGCCAGCAGCTTGGCCCAGGGAATAGCTGAAGCTTTCTTT. Translated, it gives CASSLAQGIAEAFF. Full variable domain (missing parts from reference TRBV5-1 and TRBJ1-1): KAGVTQTPRYLIKTRGQQVTLSCSPISGHRSVSWYQQTPGQGLQFLFEYFSETQRNKGNFPGRFSGRQFSNSRSEMNVSTLELGDSALYLCASSLAQGIAEAFFGQGTRLTVV.

This clonotype was counted many times. The chain combines TRBV4-1 with TRBJ2-7; 8 bases match TRBD2. The CDR3 has 14 amino acids. Germline V lookup: CDR1 MGHRA, CDR2 YSYEKL. J was trimmed by 3 bases and V by 3 bases; bases with no gene match: 4. CDR3 nucleotide sequence: TGCGCCAGCAGCCATCCGGGACTAGGCTACGAGCAGTACTTC. Translating it yields CASSHPGLGYEQYF.

This chain uses TRBV10-3 with TRBJ2-1, with D possibly being TRBD2 (6 bases). Per germline, CDR1 ENHRY and CDR2 SYGVKD. V lost 8 bases to trimming and J lost 3 bases, with 11 bases between them. The CDR3 length is 13 residues. The CDR3 nucleotides are TGTGCCATCGCGCGGGATGACTACAATGAGCAGTTCTTC. Protein: CAIARDDYNEQFF.

This chain connects TRBV7-8 to TRBJ1-2, with a tentative D call TRBD1 (5 bases). The ends were cut back, 5 bases at V and 7 bases at J, with 23 bases in the middle. CDR3 length: 16 amino acids. Germline V lookup: CDR1 SGHVS, CDR2 FQNEAQ. The CDR3 spells CASSLFLGEVRTGYTF. Written as DNA, the CDR3 is TGTGCCAGCAGCCTTTTTTTGGGGGAGGTCCGGACTGGCTACACCTTC.

This clonotype showed up just a few times. V and J are TRBV4-1 and TRBJ2-7; D may be TRBD1 (6 bases). This CDR3 has 15 amino acids. Trimming stripped 0 bases from V and 3 bases from J, with 12 bases between. Looked up from germline, CDR1 is MGHRA and CDR2 is YSYEKL. CDR3 amino acids: CASSQEGGTDYEQYF. The CDR3 nucleotides read TGCGCCAGCAGCCAAGAAGGGGGAACGGACTACGAGCAGTACTTC.

The chain combines TRBV6-6 with TRBJ2-2; perhaps TRBD2 as D (5 bases). The length of the CDR3 is 15 residues. Per the germline V gene, CDR1 is MNHNY and CDR2 is SVGAGI (reference sequence). V was cut by 4 bases and J by 5 bases, with 14 bases left in between. The CDR3 region is CASSFERFQTGELFF. DNA for the CDR3: TGTGCCAGCAGTTTTGAGCGGTTCCAGACCGGGGAGCTGTTTTTT.

This rearrangement joins TRBV2 to TRBJ2-1; 8 bases map to TRBD2. Germline V gene sequence: CDR1 SNHLY, CDR2 FYNNEI. The CDR3 is 15 residues long. With 2 bases clipped from V and 8 bases from J, the junction kept 8 bases outside the gene matches. CDR3 amino acids: CASSERVAGRDEQFF. The CDR3 DNA reads as TGTGCCAGCAGTGAACGGGTAGCGGGAAGAGATGAGCAGTTCTTC.

The rearrangement links TRBV5-8 to TRBJ1-5, with TRBD1 as a possible D gene (5 bases). Trimming took 2 bases from V and 2 from J, leaving 11 bases between them. This CDR3 comprises 15 residues. The germline V gene encodes CDR1 SGHTS and CDR2 YDEGEE. CDR3 residues: CASSFFRAGNQPQHF. DNA for the CDR3: TGTGCCAGCAGCTTTTTCAGGGCAGGCAATCAGCCCCAGCATTTT.

This clonotype has only a few counts. The DNA for the CDR3 is TGCAGCGCCGGCCCGAATTGGGACAGGCTTAACTATGGCTACACCTTC. This encodes CSAGPNWDRLNYGYTF. The chain links TRBV29-1 to TRBJ1-2, with 8 bases that match TRBD1. The CDR3 extends over 16 amino acids. CDR1 is SQVTM and CDR2 is ANQGSEA in the germline V gene. V lost 7 bases, J lost 1 base, and 14 bases stayed unmatched.

The rearrangement links TRBV3-1 to TRBJ2-4; D may correspond to TRBD1 or TRBD2 (6 bases each). The V end lost 4 bases, the J end lost 11 bases, and 30 bases lay between the germline ends. The CDR3 loop spans 18 amino acids. The V gene's germline CDR1 is LGHDT and CDR2 YNNKEL (reference sequence). In DNA, the CDR3 is TGTGCCAGCAGCCGGACCTTAAAGGGCGGGACACCAAAGGGGGTTCAGTACTTC. It encodes CASSRTLKGGTPKGVQYF.

The table lists this clonotype with many counts. The V call is TRBV5-4, the J call TRBJ2-3; the match to TRBD2 covers 7 bases. V trimming: 2 bases; J trimming: 0 bases; junction bases outside the gene matches: 3. The CDR3 is 15 residues long. The V gene's germline CDR1 is SGHNT and CDR2 YYREEE (reference sequence). The CDR3 protein is CASSFTRGSTDTQYF. As DNA, the CDR3 is TGTGCCAGCAGCTTCACGCGGGGGAGCACAGATACGCAGTATTTT.

This clonotype has more than one count but fewer than ten. The rearrangement joins TRBV27 to TRBJ2-1; 7 nucleotides match TRBD2. V shed 2 bases and J 3 bases; nucleotides not matched to a gene: 4. Germline V gene sequence: CDR1 MNHEY, CDR2 SMNVEV (reference sequence). This CDR3 is built from 15 residues. The CDR3 sequence is CASSLGLVGYNEQFF. The CDR3 DNA reads TGTGCCAGCAGTTTAGGACTAGTAGGCTACAATGAGCAGTTCTTC.

This rearrangement joins TRBV20-1 to TRBJ2-3; D ambiguous. Trimming shortened V by 4 bases and J by 6 bases, and 8 bases separated the two germline ends. Germline V CDR1 and CDR2: DFQATT, SNEGSKA (reference sequence). There are 11 residues in the CDR3. The CDR3 DNA follows: TGCAGTGCTAAATTGCGGGATACGCAGTATTTT. This encodes CSAKLRDTQYF.

The chain has TRBV7-6 and TRBJ2-3; the match to TRBD1 covers 7 bases. The CDR3 runs to 16 residues. Germline V gene lookup returns CDR1 SGHVS and CDR2 FNYEAQ. Trimming took 5 bases from V and 3 from J; bases not matched to a gene: 11. CDR3 sequence reads: CASSPHNRGRTDTQYF. In DNA, the CDR3 is TGTGCCAGCAGCCCGCACAACAGGGGACGAACAGATACGCAGTATTTT. The complete variable domain, with remaining parts taken from reference TRBV7-6 and TRBJ2-3, reads GAGVSQSPRYKVTKRGQDVALRCDPISGHVSLYWYRQALGQGPEFLTYFNYEAQQDKSGLPNDRFSAERPEGSISTLTIQRTEQRDSAMYRCASSPHNRGRTDTQYFGPGTRLTVL.

This clonotype was seen more than once but under ten times. The chain recombines TRBV20-1 with TRBJ2-7; D is ambiguous. The CDR3 is 14 amino acids. V dropped 0 bases and J dropped 10 bases, with 19 bases sitting between them. Germline CDR1 DFQATT, CDR2 SNEGSKA (reference sequence). The CDR3 DNA reads as TGCAGTGCTAGAGATAGGGCGCCCTTTGTGGACCAGTACTTC. Its protein product is CSARDRAPFVDQYF.

The rearrangement uses TRBV24-1 and TRBJ2-3; D is perhaps TRBD1 or TRBD2 (6 bases each). The germline CDR1 and CDR2 sequences are KGHDR and SFDVKD. V was cut by 0 bases and J by 4 bases, with 13 bases left in between. The CDR3 has 16 amino acids. The CDR3 protein is CATSDLRFGGSDTQYF. DNA for the CDR3: TGTGCCACCAGTGATTTGCGGTTCGGGGGCTCAGATACGCAGTATTTT.

The V gene is TRBV4-2, the J gene TRBJ2-1; maybe TRBD2 (6 bases). This CDR3 spans 16 amino acids. Trimming removed 3 bases at V and 8 bases at J, with 20 bases between. CDR1 is LGHNA and CDR2 is YNFKEQ in the germline V gene. The chain's CDR3 is CASSQYSDGRSDEQFF. The DNA for the CDR3 is TGTGCCAGCAGCCAGTATTCCGACGGGAGAAGTGATGAGCAGTTCTTC.

This clonotype was detected many times. The gene calls are TRBV11-1 and TRBJ2-3; D not resolved. Germline loops: CDR1 SGHAT, CDR2 FQDESV (reference sequence). This CDR3 contains 13 residues. The germline V and J ends were trimmed by 1 base and 4 bases, with 6 bases remaining between them. For the CDR3, the DNA is TGTGCCAGCAGCTTAGATGTCCCAGATACGCAGTATTTT. Protein product: CASSLDVPDTQYF.

This clonotype showed up just a few times. V is TRBV20-1 and J is TRBJ2-7, with 9 bases fitting TRBD2. Germline lookup yields CDR1 DFQATT and CDR2 SNEGSKA (reference sequence). CDR3 length: 14 residues. Trimming at V came to 6 bases and at J to 7 bases, leaving 13 bases not matched to a gene. CDR3 nucleotide sequence: TGCAGTGCACGCCGGACTAGCGTCGGGCTAGAGCAGTACTTC. Its translation: CSARRTSVGLEQYF.